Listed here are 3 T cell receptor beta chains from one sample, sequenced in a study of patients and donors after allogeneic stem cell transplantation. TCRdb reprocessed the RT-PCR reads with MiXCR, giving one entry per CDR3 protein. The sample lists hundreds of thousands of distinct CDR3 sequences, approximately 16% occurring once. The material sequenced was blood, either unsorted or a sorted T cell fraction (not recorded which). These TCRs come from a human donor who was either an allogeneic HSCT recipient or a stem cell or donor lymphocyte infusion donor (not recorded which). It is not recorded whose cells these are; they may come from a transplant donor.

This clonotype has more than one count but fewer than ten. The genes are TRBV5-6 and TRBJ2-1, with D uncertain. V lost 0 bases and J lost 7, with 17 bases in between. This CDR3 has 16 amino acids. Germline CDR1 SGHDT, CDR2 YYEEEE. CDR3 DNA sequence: TGTGCCAGCAGCTTGGTCTTAAGGAGCTCAAGGAATGAGCAGTTCTTC. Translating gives CASSLVLRSSRNEQFF.

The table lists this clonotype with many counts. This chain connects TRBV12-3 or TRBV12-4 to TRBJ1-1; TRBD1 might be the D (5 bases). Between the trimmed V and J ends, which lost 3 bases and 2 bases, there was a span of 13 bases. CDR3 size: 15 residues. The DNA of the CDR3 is TGTGCCAGCAGTTTTATGAGACAGAGAAACACTGAAGCTTTCTTT. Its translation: CASSFMRQRNTEAFF.

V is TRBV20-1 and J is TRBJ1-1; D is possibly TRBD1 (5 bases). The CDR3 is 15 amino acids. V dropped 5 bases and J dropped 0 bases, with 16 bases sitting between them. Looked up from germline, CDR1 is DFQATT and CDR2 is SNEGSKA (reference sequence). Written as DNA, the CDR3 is TGCAGTGCTGGGGCATATCGACAACTGAACACTGAAGCTTTCTTT. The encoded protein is CSAGAYRQLNTEAFF.